These 25 T cell receptor beta chains share one sample of origin, sequenced in a study of T cell responses to AZD1222 COVID-19 vaccine. The assay was immunoSEQ multiplex PCR, and TCRdb's table has in-frame clones only and misses some. The sample holds some 99,000 clones; roughly 88% are singletons and the top ten take roughly 13%. The specimen comprised peripheral blood, sampled on day 0 of MenACWY control vaccination. These receptors were taken from an adult in good health.

The rearrangement uses TRBV25-1 and TRBJ2-7; D is uncertain. This CDR3 has 12 amino acids. Germline CDR1 is MGHDK and CDR2 is SYGVNS. V shed 4 bases and J shed 3 bases, with 7 bases lying between them. This CDR3 reads CASSVFDYEQYF. Written as DNA, the CDR3 is TGTGCCAGCAGTGTGTTTGACTACGAGCAGTACTTC.

The chain combines TRBV19 with TRBJ1-1; D is undetermined. The CDR3 is made up of 13 amino acids. Deletions cut 8 bases from V and 0 bases from J, with 10 bases between. In germline, CDR1 is LNHDA, CDR2 SQIVND (reference sequence). The CDR3 loop reads CASGRHVNTEAFF. DNA for the CDR3: TGTGCCAGTGGGAGGCACGTGAACACTGAAGCTTTCTTT.

V usage is TRBV30 and J usage is TRBJ2-1, with TRBD1 identical over 10 bases. V dropped 2 bases and J dropped 2; count of bases not matched to a gene: 3. CDR1 and CDR2 (germline): GTSNPN, SVGIG (reference sequence). This CDR3 has 15 amino acids. Here the CDR3 DNA reads TGTGCCTGGAGTAAAGGGACAGGGGCCTACAATGAGCAGTTCTTC. Amino acids: CAWSKGTGAYNEQFF.

The rearrangement uses TRBV4-3 and TRBJ2-2; D gene uncertain. V lost 1 base to trimming and J lost 5 bases, with 11 bases between them. Per germline, CDR1 LGHNA and CDR2 YSLEER. CDR3 length equals 15 residues. CDR3 DNA sequence: TGCGCCAGCAGCCAAGGGCTGGGTCGGACCGGGGAGCTGTTTTTT. This sequence encodes CASSQGLGRTGELFF.

By its share, this clone is medium-sized (0.01 to 0.1%). The V and J genes are TRBV5-4 and TRBJ1-2; D may be TRBD1 (6 bases). V was shortened by 3 bases and J by 4 bases, with 19 bases between the two germline ends. There are 16 residues in the CDR3. Germline-derived CDR1 and CDR2 are SGHNT and YYREEE (reference sequence). Written as DNA, the CDR3 is TGTGCCAGCAGCTCCCTGGGAGGGGGGGAAGGCTATGGCTACACCTTC. This gives the protein CASSSLGGGEGYGYTF.

This chain joins TRBV6-6 and TRBJ1-6; D is possibly TRBD1 (5 bases). The CDR3 sequence is 14 residues long. V shed 4 bases and J shed 9 bases, with 13 bases lying between them. CDR1 is MNHNY, CDR2 SVGAGI, per germline (reference sequence). CDR3 DNA: TGTGCCAGCAGTTCTCAAGGGGCGAGTTCACCCCTCCACTTT. As protein: CASSSQGASSPLHF.

The V and J genes are TRBV7-2 and TRBJ1-1; unclear D gene. Germline lookup yields CDR1 SGHTA and CDR2 FQGNSA. Trimming stripped 2 bases from V and 0 bases from J, with 10 bases between. The CDR3 has 15 amino acids. This chain's CDR3 is CASSLMADLNTEAFF. As DNA, the CDR3 is TGTGCCAGCAGCTTAATGGCAGACTTGAACACTGAAGCTTTCTTT. Drawing the rest from reference TRBV7-2 and TRBJ1-1, the complete variable domain is GAGVSQSPSNKVTEKGKDVELRCDPISGHTALYWYRQSLGQGLEFLIYFQGNSAPDKSGLPSDRFSAERTGGSVSTLTIQRTQQEDSAVYLCASSLMADLNTEAFFGQGTRLTVV.

The J gene is TRBJ1-1, the V gene TRBV5-6, with unresolved D. From germline, CDR1 is SGHDT and CDR2 YYEEEE. V gave up 0 bases and J gave up 0 bases, with 6 bases separating them. This CDR3 has 14 residues. CDR3 DNA: TGTGCCAGCAGCTTGGACGGTATGAACACTGAAGCTTTCTTT. Residues: CASSLDGMNTEAFF.

The V and J genes are TRBV19 and TRBJ1-5; 7 bases agree with TRBD1. The CDR3 is 20 amino acids. Germline-derived CDR1 and CDR2 are LNHDA and SQIVND (reference sequence). J gave up 1 base and V 4 bases, and 19 bases lay outside the gene matches. Here the CDR3 DNA reads TGTGCCAGTAGTAGGGGGCGGGACAGTCCTGGGACAACAAGCAATCAGCCCCAGCATTTT. Translating it yields CASSRGRDSPGTTSNQPQHF.

The chain employs TRBV5-1 and TRBJ2-1; unclear D gene. Germline CDR1 is SGHRS and CDR2 is YFSETQ. CDR3 length: 15 amino acids. Trimming took off 1 base at V and 4 bases at J, with 12 bases between the two ends. The CDR3, as DNA: TGCGCCAGCAGCTTGACCACTAACCAATACAATGAGCAGTTCTTC. This sequence encodes CASSLTTNQYNEQFF.

The V call is TRBV24-1, the J call TRBJ2-1; D gene unclear. V shed 2 bases and J shed 0 bases, with 16 bases lying between them. The CDR3 totals 18 residues. Germline V gives CDR1 KGHDR, CDR2 SFDVKD. The CDR3 DNA follows: TGTGCCACCAGTGATTCTCTCGGCGCCGCGAGCTCCTACAATGAGCAGTTCTTC. This gives the protein CATSDSLGAASSYNEQFF.

Worth noting for this clone: At one boundary the junction diverges from the germline segment, which might be a read error. This chain links TRBV7-7 with TRBJ2-1; D is unresolved. Germline loops: CDR1 SSHAT, CDR2 FNYEAQ (reference sequence). The CDR3 is made up of 14 amino acids. The CDR3: CASSLGSRVAEQFF. The DNA of the CDR3 is TGTGCTAGCAGCTTGGGAAGCCGCGTAGCTGAGCAGTTCTTC.

This chain links TRBV19 with TRBJ1-1, with D possibly matching TRBD1 (5 bases). The CDR3 has 14 amino acids. Germline V gene data show CDR1 as LNHDA and CDR2 as SQIVND (reference sequence). V was clipped by 4 bases and J by 6 bases, with 15 bases between them. CDR3 nucleotides: TGTGCCAGTAGTAAAAATCTGGGAGGGGCTGAAGCTTTCTTT. It is translated as CASSKNLGGAEAFF.

The chain couples TRBV19 to TRBJ1-4; a possible D gene is TRBD1 (6 bases). Germline V gene sequence: CDR1 LNHDA, CDR2 SQIVND (reference sequence). Trimming took off 3 bases at V and 7 bases at J, with 9 bases between the two ends. The CDR3 has 13 residues. The CDR3 loop reads CASSIGGSEKLFF. In DNA form, the CDR3 reads TGTGCCAGTAGTATTGGGGGCAGTGAAAAACTGTTTTTT.

This clone appeared a few times. This rearrangement joins TRBV20-1 to TRBJ1-1; the D is unclear. Germline V CDR1 and CDR2: DFQATT, SNEGSKA (reference sequence). The CDR3 sequence is 15 residues long. Trimming shortened V by 3 bases and J by 6 bases, and 20 bases separated the two germline ends. The CDR3 protein is CSASKPDPVRAEAFF. In DNA form, the CDR3 reads TGCAGTGCTAGTAAACCTGATCCCGTTCGCGCTGAAGCTTTCTTT.

The chain couples TRBV7-3 to TRBJ2-7, with 9 positions matching TRBD1. Trimming took 5 bases from V and 5 from J; bases not matched to a gene: 10. Germline loops: CDR1 SGHTA, CDR2 FQGTGA. The CDR3 is 15 amino acids. The CDR3 sequence is CASSLSPGTGNEQYF. The CDR3 DNA reads as TGTGCCAGCAGCCTCAGTCCCGGGACAGGGAACGAGCAGTACTTC.

This chain uses TRBV12-3 or TRBV12-4 with TRBJ2-4; D not certain. CDR3 size: 13 residues. The ends were cut back, 3 bases at V and 3 bases at J, with 6 bases in the middle. The CDR3 coding sequence is TGTGCCAGCAGTTTCGGTGGCAAAAACATTCAGTACTTC. It yields the protein CASSFGGKNIQYF.

This chain connects TRBV28 to TRBJ2-6, with 8 bases that match TRBD1. CDR1 and CDR2 (germline): MDHEN, SYDVKM. The trim removed 8 bases at V and 3 bases at J, leaving 6 bases unmatched. The CDR3 runs 15 residues. CDR3 amino acids: CASGRQGIGANVLTF. The CDR3 nucleotides read TGTGCCAGCGGAAGACAGGGGATTGGGGCCAACGTCCTGACTTTC.

The chain recombines TRBV7-2 with TRBJ2-7, with 7 bases matching TRBD2. With 7 bases clipped from V and 4 bases from J, the junction kept 13 bases outside the gene matches. The CDR3 has 15 residues. Per germline, CDR1 SGHTA and CDR2 FQGNSA. The CDR3 here is CASTELGGARYEQYF. Here the CDR3 DNA reads TGTGCCAGCACCGAACTGGGAGGGGCTCGGTACGAGCAGTACTTC.

The rearrangement joins TRBV12-3 or TRBV12-4 to TRBJ1-1; D is unresolved. V lost 2 bases and J 6 bases, leaving 10 bases between the germline ends. The CDR3 is made up of 13 amino acids. For the CDR3, the DNA is TGTGCCAGCAGTTTAATAAGAGGCGCTGAAGCTTTCTTT. It specifies CASSLIRGAEAFF.

The genes are TRBV27 and TRBJ2-3; 7 bases line up with TRBD2. After removal of 1 base from V and 5 bases from J, the junction contained 9 bases not matched to a gene. From germline, CDR1 is MNHEY and CDR2 SMNVEV (reference sequence). The CDR3 loop spans 16 amino acids. The CDR3 sequence is CASSLWEGAVIDTQYF. In DNA, the CDR3 is TGTGCCAGCAGTTTATGGGAGGGAGCCGTGATAGATACGCAGTATTTT.

A word on this clone: The sample contains more than one DNA sequence encoding this CDR3. The chain uses TRBV28 and TRBJ1-2, with D possibly TRBD1 on 6 matching bases. CDR1 is MDHEN, CDR2 SYDVKM, per germline. The CDR3 loop spans 12 amino acids. V lost 2 bases and J 6 bases, leaving 7 bases between the germline ends. CDR3 region: CASSLRGDGYTF. Written as DNA, the CDR3 is TGTGCCAGCAGTTTAAGGGGGGATGGCTACACCTTC.

The CDR3 loop is CASSLRLAGVGETQYF. The CDR3 nucleotides are TGCGCCAGCAGCTTGCGTCTAGCGGGAGTAGGGGAGACCCAGTACTTC. The V call is TRBV5-1, the J call TRBJ2-5, with 10 bases aligning to TRBD2. Germline V CDR1 and CDR2: SGHRS, YFSETQ. V shed 1 base, J shed 5 bases, and the junction held 8 bases outside the gene matches. The CDR3 consists of 16 residues.

V is TRBV19 and J is TRBJ1-5; D uncertain. The germline V gene encodes CDR1 LNHDA and CDR2 SQIVND (reference sequence). The CDR3 spans 15 residues. Trimming removed 3 bases from V and 0 bases from J, with 9 bases in between. CDR3 residues: CASSISGDSNQPQHF. Here the CDR3 DNA reads TGTGCCAGTAGTATTTCCGGGGATAGCAATCAGCCCCAGCATTTT. The whole variable domain, filled in from reference TRBV19 and TRBJ1-5, reads DGGITQSPKYLFRKEGQNVTLSCEQNLNHDAMYWYRQDPGQGLRLIYYSQIVNDFQKGDIAEGYSVSREKKESFPLTVTSAQKNPTAFYLCASSISGDSNQPQHFGDGTRLSIL.

This clone occurred once. In nucleotides, the CDR3 is TGTGCCAGCAGTCTAGCGGGAGGGGATACCTACGAGCAGTACTTC. Its protein product is CASSLAGGDTYEQYF. This rearrangement joins TRBV28 to TRBJ2-7, with 12 positions matching TRBD2. Germline V gene data show CDR1 as MDHEN and CDR2 as SYDVKM. This CDR3 is 15 amino acids long. V shed 5 bases and J 2 bases; nucleotides not matched to a gene: 4.